The 27 T cell receptor beta chains presented below share a single source sample, sequenced in a study of T cells in Graves' hyperthyroidism and ophthalmopathy. There were TCR beta CDR3 regions amplified from RNA transcripts. The study used the HTBI primer set for a first-round RT-PCR of the TCR CDR3. TCRdb re-called the multiplex PCR reads through MiXCR, storing one row per CDR3 protein. This sample has hundreds of thousands of distinct CDR3 sequences; 11% to 15% occur once, and the top ten carry 4.5% to 6%. The source material was blood. All receptors derive from a woman aged 25 to 39 with Graves' hyperthyroidism that later progressed to Graves' ophthalmopathy.

The sample holds many counts of this clonotype. The rearrangement joins TRBV5-5 to TRBJ2-7; possibly TRBD1 for D (6 bases). The CDR3 consists of 14 residues. Germline V gene data show CDR1 as SGHKS and CDR2 as YYEKEE (reference sequence). V dropped 4 bases and J dropped 3 bases, with 14 bases sitting between them. The CDR3 loop reads CASSSRDNLYEQYF. CDR3 DNA: TGTGCCAGCAGCAGCCGGGACAACCTCTACGAGCAGTACTTC.

This clonotype occurred many times. The J gene is TRBJ2-5, the V gene TRBV18, with TRBD1 as a possible D gene (6 bases). The V gene lost 1 base and the J gene lost 0 bases, with 6 bases spanning the gap. CDR1 and CDR2 from the germline V gene are KGHSH and LQKENI. CDR3 length: 14 residues. The CDR3 here is CASSPRQDQETQYF. The CDR3 region has the DNA TGTGCCAGCTCACCACGACAGGACCAAGAGACCCAGTACTTC.

The sample holds a few counts of this clonotype. This chain joins TRBV9 and TRBJ2-1, with unresolved D. V dropped 0 bases and J dropped 4 bases, with 14 bases sitting between them. The germline V gene has CDR1 SGDLS and CDR2 YYNGEE. The CDR3 sequence is 16 residues long. The CDR3 loop is CASSVVEDTEYNEQFF. CDR3 DNA: TGTGCCAGCAGCGTAGTCGAGGATACAGAGTACAATGAGCAGTTCTTC.

This clonotype was recorded at least ten times. The V gene is TRBV6-5, the J gene TRBJ1-1, with a possible D match to TRBD1 (5 bases). The CDR3 runs to 16 residues. Looked up from germline, CDR1 is MNHEY and CDR2 is SVGAGI. V was cut by 0 bases and J by 2 bases, with 13 bases left in between. The CDR3 DNA follows: TGTGCCAGCAGTTACTCCTTGGGGGGGTTAAACACTGAAGCTTTCTTT. Its protein is CASSYSLGGLNTEAFF.

This clonotype was seen a handful of times. The gene calls are TRBV18 and TRBJ1-1; D is perhaps TRBD1 (5 bases). V lost 3 bases to trimming and J lost 3 bases, with 14 bases between them. CDR3 length: 15 amino acids. The germline V gene has CDR1 KGHSH and CDR2 LQKENI. The CDR3 region is CASSPLGGSYTEAFF. CDR3 in DNA: TGTGCCAGCTCACCCTTGGGGGGGTCGTACACTGAAGCTTTCTTT. The variable domain in full, completed from reference TRBV18 and TRBJ1-1, reads NAGVMQNPRHLVRRRGQEARLRCSPMKGHSHVYWYRQLPEEGLKFMVYLQKENIIDESGMPKERFSAEFPKEGPSILRIQQVVRGDSAAYFCASSPLGGSYTEAFFGQGTRLTVV.

This clonotype was counted many times. The CDR3 DNA follows: TGCAGTGCTAGAGATGGTTTCATGAACACTGAAGCTTTCTTT. Its protein product is CSARDGFMNTEAFF. The chain combines TRBV20-1 with TRBJ1-1; D unclear. The CDR3 contains 14 residues. Germline assignment: CDR1 DFQATT and CDR2 SNEGSKA (reference sequence). V shed 0 bases and J shed 0 bases, with 8 bases lying between them.

This clonotype has a handful of counts. This chain uses TRBV6-1 with TRBJ1-4; possible D gene TRBD1, 5 bases. Germline values: CDR1 MNHNS, CDR2 SASEGT. The CDR3 runs to 13 residues. V lost 7 bases and J lost 5, with 11 bases in between. The CDR3 DNA reads as TGTGCCAGCACGGGGCGGGAGAATGAAAAACTGTTTTTT. This gives the protein CASTGRENEKLFF.

Only a few counts were recorded for this clonotype. The rearrangement joins TRBV5-1 to TRBJ2-7; weak D call: TRBD2 (6 bases). V gave up 0 bases and J gave up 5 bases, with 15 bases separating them. Germline V gene data show CDR1 as SGHRS and CDR2 as YFSETQ. The CDR3 is 15 amino acids. The CDR3, as DNA: TGCGCCAGCAGCTTGGCGGGACTCACAGTCCACGAGCAGTACTTC. Its protein product is CASSLAGLTVHEQYF.

This clonotype was picked up many times. The chain has TRBV30 and TRBJ2-7, with 8 bases lining up with TRBD2. The CDR3 consists of 14 residues. With 0 bases clipped from V and 6 bases from J, the junction kept 7 bases outside the gene matches. The germline CDR1 and CDR2 sequences are GTSNPN and SVGIG (reference sequence). The CDR3 DNA is TGTGCCTGGAGTGTTGGAGCGGGAGTGCGCGAGCAGTACTTC. This translates into CAWSVGAGVREQYF.

The J gene is TRBJ1-2, the V gene TRBV3-1; 7 nucleotides match TRBD1. Germline CDR1 is LGHDT and CDR2 is YNNKEL (reference sequence). The CDR3 is made up of 15 amino acids. V lost 7 bases and J lost 2; bases outside the gene matches: 10. This CDR3 is CASKNNRGWNYGYTF. The DNA for the CDR3 is TGTGCCAGCAAAAATAACAGGGGATGGAACTATGGCTACACCTTC. Drawing the rest from reference TRBV3-1 and TRBJ1-2, the complete variable domain is DTAVSQTPKYLVTQMGNDKSIKCEQNLGHDTMYWYKQDSKKFLKIMFSYNNKELIINETVPNRFSPKSPDKAHLNLHINSLELGDSAVYFCASKNNRGWNYGYTFGSGTRLTVV.

This clonotype was picked up a small number of times. Here the CDR3 DNA reads TGTGCCAGTGGAACCGCTGGGTTCCAGGGGTCAGCAACCTACAATGAGCAGTTCTTC. Its protein product is CASGTAGFQGSATYNEQFF. The chain links TRBV19 to TRBJ2-1; D is perhaps TRBD1 (6 bases). Germline CDR1 and CDR2: LNHDA and SQIVND (reference sequence). There are 19 residues in the CDR3. V shed 8 bases and J shed 2 bases, with 28 bases lying between them. The whole variable domain, remainder taken from reference TRBV19 and TRBJ2-1, is DGGITQSPKYLFRKEGQNVTLSCEQNLNHDAMYWYRQDPGQGLRLIYYSQIVNDFQKGDIAEGYSVSREKKESFPLTVTSAQKNPTAFYLCASGTAGFQGSATYNEQFFGPGTRLTVL.

This clonotype has at least ten counts. The V gene is TRBV5-6, the J gene TRBJ2-2; the D is unclear. The length of the CDR3 is 14 residues. Germline V gene data show CDR1 as SGHDT and CDR2 as YYEEEE. Trimming stripped 5 bases from V and 1 base from J, with 9 bases between. DNA of the CDR3: TGTGCCAGCAGGAAGCTGGTGAACACCGGGGAGCTGTTTTTT. This encodes CASRKLVNTGELFF.

This rearrangement joins TRBV6-1 to TRBJ2-1, with TRBD2 identical over 9 bases. Germline values: CDR1 MNHNS, CDR2 SASEGT. Unmatched junction bases numbered 22, after V lost 7 bases and J lost 9 bases. There are 18 residues in the CDR3. The CDR3 bases are TGTGCCAGCACCCGAGGGGGGGTGACTAGCGGTTATAGGGGTGAGCAGTTCTTC. Translation gives CASTRGGVTSGYRGEQFF.

This clonotype was seen many times. CDR3 sequence: CASSLSVLNQPQHF. The CDR3 DNA reads TGTGCCAGCAGTTTATCTGTCCTCAATCAGCCCCAGCATTTT. J is TRBJ1-5 and V is TRBV12-3 or TRBV12-4; D is unclear. CDR3 size: 14 residues. V dropped 2 bases and J dropped 3 bases, with 8 bases sitting between them.

In its sample, this clonotype was seen many times. V gene TRBV11-2 combines with J gene TRBJ2-3, with D unresolved. Germline V lookup: CDR1 SGHAT, CDR2 FQNNGV. This CDR3 is 12 amino acids long. Trimming removed 5 bases at V and 6 bases at J, with 9 bases between. The CDR3 DNA is TGTGCCAGCAGCCCCCTCTATGATACGCAGTATTTT. It translates to CASSPLYDTQYF.

Comments on this clonotype: Since the CDR3 does not end with the conserved phenylalanine or tryptophan, this likely comes from a read error. The limits of the CDR3 on the DNA are not certain, so only TCRdb's listed CDR3 is given. The chain carries TRBV18 and TRBJ2-5. The CDR3 is 16 amino acids long, termini counted. Germline V gene data show CDR1 as KGHSH and CDR2 as LQKENI. CDR3 in amino acids: CASSPRSPDHQETRYV.

V usage is TRBV19 and J usage is TRBJ2-1, with a tentative D call TRBD1 (6 bases). The CDR3 is 13 amino acids. Germline V gene lookup returns CDR1 LNHDA and CDR2 SQIVND (reference sequence). V was trimmed by 4 bases and J by 6 bases, leaving 10 bases between them. CDR3 sequence (DNA): TGTGCCAGTAGTAAGACAGGAGGCAATGAGCAGTTCTTC. Its protein product is CASSKTGGNEQFF.

This clonotype was seen a handful of times. The chain couples TRBV4-2 to TRBJ1-5, with 10 positions matching TRBD1. CDR3 length equals 17 residues. CDR1 is LGHNA and CDR2 is YNFKEQ in the germline V gene. The trim removed 0 bases at V and 1 base at J, leaving 3 bases unmatched. CDR3 sequence: CASSQEDRGNSNQPQHF. The CDR3 DNA reads as TGTGCCAGCAGCCAAGAGGACAGGGGGAACAGCAATCAGCCCCAGCATTTT.

This clonotype has a count of ten or more. The DNA for the CDR3 is TGTGCCAGCAGCCTCTTTCTCGAGAAGTTTGAGACCCAGTACTTC. Amino acid sequence: CASSLFLEKFETQYF. The genes are TRBV11-3 and TRBJ2-5; D unresolved. V shed 5 bases and J shed 5 bases, with 18 bases lying between them. From germline, CDR1 is SGHNT and CDR2 YENEEA. The CDR3 runs to 15 residues.

This clonotype was counted many times. In DNA form, the CDR3 reads TGTGCCAGCAGACCCAGGGGGAACACTGAAGCTTTCTTT. Translating gives CASRPRGNTEAFF. The gene calls are TRBV27 and TRBJ1-1, with D possibly TRBD1 on 6 matching bases. This CDR3 has 13 residues. Germline CDR1 MNHEY, CDR2 SMNVEV (reference sequence). Trimming removed 6 bases at V and 1 base at J, with 9 bases between.

The sample holds a few counts of this clonotype. A much larger clone sits a single nucleotide away, making a read error possible. V is TRBV3-1 and J is TRBJ2-1; D gene unclear. Germline values: CDR1 LGHDT, CDR2 YNNKEL (reference sequence). CDR3 size: 14 residues. With 8 bases removed from V and 0 bases from J, the gap between germline ends came to 11 bases. The CDR3 coding sequence is TGTGCCAGCGGCCCGGCGATCTCCTACAATGAGCAGTTCTTC. This gives the protein CASGPAISYNEQFF.

This clonotype was counted many times. The chain recombines TRBV18 with TRBJ1-1; D remains ambiguous. Per germline, CDR1 KGHSH and CDR2 LQKENI. CDR3 length: 13 amino acids. V lost 5 bases to trimming and J lost 1 base, with 8 bases between them. The CDR3 spells CASSTQPNTEAFF. The CDR3 DNA follows: TGTGCCAGCTCAACACAGCCGAACACTGAAGCTTTCTTT.

This clonotype has ten or more counts. The V and J genes are TRBV24-1 and TRBJ1-5; D is perhaps TRBD1 (6 bases). The V end was cut by 3 bases, the J end by 2 bases, with 7 bases between. Germline values: CDR1 KGHDR, CDR2 SFDVKD. The CDR3 consists of 14 residues. The chain's CDR3 is CATSDRQGNQPQHF. CDR3 nucleotides: TGTGCCACCAGTGATAGACAGGGCAATCAGCCCCAGCATTTT.

Only a few counts were recorded for this clonotype. Given a much more abundant clone one base away, this may be a read error. V and J are TRBV27 and TRBJ1-5; D unresolved. This CDR3 is 14 amino acids long. Germline loops: CDR1 MNHEY, CDR2 SMNVEV (reference sequence). The CDR3 here is CASSPYSSNQLQHF. The CDR3 DNA reads TGTGCCAGCAGTCCGTATTCGAGCAATCAGCTCCAGCATTTT.

The V gene is TRBV27, the J gene TRBJ2-2, with D possibly matching TRBD1 (6 bases). The V end was cut by 10 bases, the J end by 1 base, with 13 bases between. Looked up from germline, CDR1 is MNHEY and CDR2 is SMNVEV (reference sequence). The CDR3 extends over 14 amino acids. The DNA for the CDR3 is TGTGCCACCAAACCGACAGGGAACACCGGGGAGCTGTTTTTT. Encoded protein: CATKPTGNTGELFF.

Many counts were recorded for this clonotype. The J gene is TRBJ1-2, the V gene TRBV19, with D unclear. Germline loops: CDR1 LNHDA, CDR2 SQIVND (reference sequence). V was cut by 3 bases and J by 2 bases, with 7 bases left in between. This CDR3 is built from 13 residues. CDR3 residues: CASSIGLNYGYTF. The CDR3 DNA reads TGTGCCAGTAGTATTGGACTGAACTATGGCTACACCTTC.

The rearrangement uses TRBV20-1 and TRBJ2-3; TRBD2 matches 7 bases. Germline trimming cut 4 bases from V and 3 bases from J; bases unmatched to any gene: 10. The CDR3 is made up of 15 amino acids. Looked up from germline, CDR1 is DFQATT and CDR2 is SNEGSKA (reference sequence). The CDR3 is CSAIESSGFTDTQYF. The CDR3 region has the DNA TGCAGTGCTATCGAATCTAGCGGCTTTACAGATACGCAGTATTTT.